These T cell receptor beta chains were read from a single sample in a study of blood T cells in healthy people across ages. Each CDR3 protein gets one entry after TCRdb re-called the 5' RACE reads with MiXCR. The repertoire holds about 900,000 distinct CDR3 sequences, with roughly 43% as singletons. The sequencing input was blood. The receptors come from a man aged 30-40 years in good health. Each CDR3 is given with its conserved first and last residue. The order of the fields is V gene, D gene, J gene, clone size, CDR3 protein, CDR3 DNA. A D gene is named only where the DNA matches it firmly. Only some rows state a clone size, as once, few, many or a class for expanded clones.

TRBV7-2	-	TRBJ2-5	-	CASSLSGPGIGEQYF	TGTGCCAGCAGCTTATCGGGACCTGGGATTGGGGAGCAGTACTTC
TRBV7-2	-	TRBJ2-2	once	CASRPQVSTGELFF	TGTGCCAGCAGACCTCAGGTCTCCACCGGGGAGCTGTTTTTT
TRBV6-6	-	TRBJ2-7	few	CASRPGEGVNEQYF	TGTGCCAGCAGACCCGGGGAGGGGGTAAACGAGCAGTACTTC
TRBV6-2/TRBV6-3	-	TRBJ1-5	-	CASTGFGGQGQPQHF	TGTGCCAGCACAGGTTTCGGGGGGCAAGGGCAGCCCCAGCATTTT
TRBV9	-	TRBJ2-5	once	CASSVDVRVGETQYF	TGTGCCAGCAGCGTAGATGTCAGGGTTGGGGAGACCCAGTACTTC
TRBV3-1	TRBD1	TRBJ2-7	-	CASSLGDRGLYF	TGTGCCAGCAGCCTTGGGGACAGGGGGCTGTACTTC
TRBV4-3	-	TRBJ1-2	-	CASSQEGRVNGYTF	TGCGCCAGCAGCCAAGAGGGCAGGGTAAATGGCTACACCTTC
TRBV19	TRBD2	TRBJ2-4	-	CASSILAEVGKNIQYF	TGTGCCAGTAGTATACTAGCGGAGGTAGGCAAAAACATTCAGTACTTC
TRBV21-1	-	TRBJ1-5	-	CASSSTRQYSNQPQHF	TGTGCCAGCAGCTCGACAAGACAGTATAGCAATCAGCCCCAGCATTTT
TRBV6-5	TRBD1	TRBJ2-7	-	CASSYGTGPSYEQYF	TGTGCCAGCAGTTACGGGACAGGGCCCTCCTACGAGCAGTACTTC
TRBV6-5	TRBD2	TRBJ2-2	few	CASIPPGGGELFF	TGTGCCAGCATCCCCCCGGGGGGCGGGGAGCTGTTTTTT
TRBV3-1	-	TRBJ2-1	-	CASGEIYNEQFF	TGTGCCAGCGGTGAAATCTACAATGAGCAGTTCTTC
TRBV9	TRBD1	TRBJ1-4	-	CASSAWDRETNEKLFF	TGTGCCAGCAGCGCGTGGGACAGGGAAACTAATGAAAAACTGTTTTTT
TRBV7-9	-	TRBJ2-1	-	CASGGAYNEQFF	TGTGCCAGCGGGGGGGCGTACAATGAGCAGTTCTTC
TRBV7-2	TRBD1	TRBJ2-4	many	CASSTAGTGPRGNIQYF	TGTGCCAGCAGCACAGCAGGGACAGGTCCTCGAGGAAACATTCAGTACTTC
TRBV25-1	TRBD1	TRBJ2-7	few	CASSAGQGHSYEQYF	TGTGCCAGCAGTGCGGGACAGGGGCACTCCTACGAGCAGTACTTC
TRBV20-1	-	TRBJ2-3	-	CSATVLTGMGDTQYF	TGCAGTGCTACGGTCCTCACAGGGATGGGAGATACGCAGTATTTT
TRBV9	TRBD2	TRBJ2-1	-	CASSRGGRGNDEQFF	TGTGCCAGCAGCAGGGGAGGGCGGGGAAACGATGAGCAGTTCTTC
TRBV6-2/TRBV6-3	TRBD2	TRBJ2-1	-	CASRPGGICNEQFF	TGTGCCAGCAGGCCCGGGGGGATCTGCAATGAGCAGTTCTTC
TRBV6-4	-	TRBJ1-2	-	CASSGQVAWGHGYTF	TGTGCCAGCAGTGGGCAGGTTGCGTGGGGCCATGGCTACACCTTC
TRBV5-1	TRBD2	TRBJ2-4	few	CASSLEGRGRGSIQYF	TGCGCCAGCAGCTTGGAGGGGAGGGGCAGAGGAAGCATTCAGTACTTC
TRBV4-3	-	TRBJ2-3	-	CASSQDWPSTDTQYF	TGCGCCAGCAGCCAAGATTGGCCTAGCACAGATACGCAGTATTTT